What follows is one T cell receptor beta chain and its context. No antigen is known for it. Only in-frame clones appear in the TCRdb table, and some are missing; sequencing was by immunoSEQ multiplex PCR. The table records tens of thousands of clones, 85% to 95% of them present only once. With 3 bases clipped from V and 4 bases from J, the junction kept 3 bases outside the gene matches. Germline values: CDR1 KGHSH, CDR2 LQKENI. The CDR3 runs 15 residues. The data are from a study of cytomegalovirus exposure and HLA in healthy donors. For the study at large: Later analysis reported that the 110 or so validation repertoires shared the platform of the approximately 670 first-cohort repertoires.

General observations from the study: In the 130 or so validation repertoires, more than 85% of cluster scores exceeded 0, per a later analysis.

The donors were part of the roughly 120-subject validation cohort, which stood apart from the roughly 700-subject first cohort. Sequencing used PBMCs. The chain recombines TRBV18 with TRBJ2-2; the match to TRBD2 covers 9 bases. This clonotype was sampled from a woman aged 18-29 years in good health and CMV-seronegative. CDR3 bases: TGTGCCAGCTCACCCCTTAGCGGGAGCACCGGGGAGCTGTTTTTT. It specifies CASSPLSGSTGELFF.